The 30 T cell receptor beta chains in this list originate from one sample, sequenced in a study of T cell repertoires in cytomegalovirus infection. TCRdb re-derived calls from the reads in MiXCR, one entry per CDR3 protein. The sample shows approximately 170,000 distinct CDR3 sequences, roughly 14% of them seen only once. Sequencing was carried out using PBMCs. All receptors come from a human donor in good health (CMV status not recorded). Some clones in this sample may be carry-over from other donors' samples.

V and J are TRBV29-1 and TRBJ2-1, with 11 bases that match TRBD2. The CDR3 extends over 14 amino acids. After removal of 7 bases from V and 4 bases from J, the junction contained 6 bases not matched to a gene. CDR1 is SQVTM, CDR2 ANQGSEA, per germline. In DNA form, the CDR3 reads TGCAGCGGATTAGCGGGGGGGGCTTACAATGAGCAGTTCTTC. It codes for CSGLAGGAYNEQFF.

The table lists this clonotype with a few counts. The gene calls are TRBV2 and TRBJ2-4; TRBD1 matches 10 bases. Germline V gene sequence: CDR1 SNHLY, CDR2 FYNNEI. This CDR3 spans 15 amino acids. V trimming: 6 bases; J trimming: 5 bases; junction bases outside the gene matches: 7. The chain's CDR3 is CASRSGQGVQNIQYF. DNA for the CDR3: TGTGCCAGCAGGAGCGGACAGGGGGTCCAAAACATTCAGTACTTC.

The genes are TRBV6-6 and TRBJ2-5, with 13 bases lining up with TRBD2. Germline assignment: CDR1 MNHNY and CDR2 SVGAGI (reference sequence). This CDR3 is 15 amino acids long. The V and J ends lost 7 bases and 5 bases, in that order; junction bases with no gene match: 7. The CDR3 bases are TGTGCCAGCACCACCGGGACTAGCGGGGCGGAGACCCAGTACTTC. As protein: CASTTGTSGAETQYF.

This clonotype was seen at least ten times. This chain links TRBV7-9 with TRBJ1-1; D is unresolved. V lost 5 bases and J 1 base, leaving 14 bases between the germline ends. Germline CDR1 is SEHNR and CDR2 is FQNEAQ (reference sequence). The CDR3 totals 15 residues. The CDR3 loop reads CASSPRQGSNTEAFF. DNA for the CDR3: TGTGCCAGCAGCCCGAGACAAGGCTCGAACACTGAAGCTTTCTTT.

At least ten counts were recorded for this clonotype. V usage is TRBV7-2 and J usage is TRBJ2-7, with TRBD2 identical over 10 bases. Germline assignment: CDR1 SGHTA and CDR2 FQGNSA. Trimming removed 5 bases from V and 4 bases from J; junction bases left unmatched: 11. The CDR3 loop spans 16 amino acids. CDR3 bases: TGTGCCAGCAGCGTGCCGGGACTAGCGAGTTCTTACGAGCAGTACTTC. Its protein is CASSVPGLASSYEQYF.

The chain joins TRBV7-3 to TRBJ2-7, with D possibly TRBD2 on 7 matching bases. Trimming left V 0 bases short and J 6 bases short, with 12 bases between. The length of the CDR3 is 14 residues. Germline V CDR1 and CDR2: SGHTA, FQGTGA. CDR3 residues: CASSLTGGGGEQYF. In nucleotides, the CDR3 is TGTGCCAGCAGCTTAACGGGGGGAGGGGGCGAGCAGTACTTC.

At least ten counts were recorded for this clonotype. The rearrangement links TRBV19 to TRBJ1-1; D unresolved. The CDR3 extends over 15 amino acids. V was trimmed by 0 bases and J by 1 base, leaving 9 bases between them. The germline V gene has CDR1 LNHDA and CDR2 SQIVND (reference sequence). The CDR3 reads CASSIDPAPNTEAFF. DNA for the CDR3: TGTGCCAGTAGTATAGATCCGGCCCCGAACACTGAAGCTTTCTTT.

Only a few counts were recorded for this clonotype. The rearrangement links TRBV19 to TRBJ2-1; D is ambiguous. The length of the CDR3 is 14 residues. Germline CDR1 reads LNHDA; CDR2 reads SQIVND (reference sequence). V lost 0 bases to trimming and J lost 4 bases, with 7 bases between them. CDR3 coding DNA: TGTGCCAGTAGTATAGATCCAATTTACAATGAGCAGTTCTTC. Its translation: CASSIDPIYNEQFF.

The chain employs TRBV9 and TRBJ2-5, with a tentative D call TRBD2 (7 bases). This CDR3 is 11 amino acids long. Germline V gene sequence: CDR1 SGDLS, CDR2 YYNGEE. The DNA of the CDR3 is TGTGCGAAAGGGGGGGTAGAGACCCAGTACTTC. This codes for CAKGGVETQYF. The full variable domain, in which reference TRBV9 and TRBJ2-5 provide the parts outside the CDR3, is DSGVTQTPKHLITATGQRVTLRCSPRSGDLSVYWYQQSLDQGLQFLIQYYNGEERAKGNILERFSAQQFPDLHSELNLSSLELGDSALYFCAKGGVETQYFGPGTRLLVL.

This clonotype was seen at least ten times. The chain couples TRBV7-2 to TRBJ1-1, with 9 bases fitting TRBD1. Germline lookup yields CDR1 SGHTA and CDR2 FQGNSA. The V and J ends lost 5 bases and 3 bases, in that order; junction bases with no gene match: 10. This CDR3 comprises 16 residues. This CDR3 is CASSTGQGARDTEAFF. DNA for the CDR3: TGTGCCAGCAGCACGGGACAGGGTGCTAGAGACACTGAAGCTTTCTTT.

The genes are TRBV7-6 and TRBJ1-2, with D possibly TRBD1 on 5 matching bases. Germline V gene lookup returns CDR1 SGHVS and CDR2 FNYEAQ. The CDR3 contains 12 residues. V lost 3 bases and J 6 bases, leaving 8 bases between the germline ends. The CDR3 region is CASSFGGNGYTF. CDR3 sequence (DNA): TGTGCCAGCAGCTTTGGGGGAAATGGCTACACCTTC.

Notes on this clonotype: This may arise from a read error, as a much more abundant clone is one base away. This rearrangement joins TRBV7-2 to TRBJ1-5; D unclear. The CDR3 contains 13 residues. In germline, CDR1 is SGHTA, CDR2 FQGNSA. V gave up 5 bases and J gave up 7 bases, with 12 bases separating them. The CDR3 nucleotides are TGTGCCAGCAGCCTCTACAGAAGACAGCCCCAGCATTTT. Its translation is CASSLYRRQPQHF.

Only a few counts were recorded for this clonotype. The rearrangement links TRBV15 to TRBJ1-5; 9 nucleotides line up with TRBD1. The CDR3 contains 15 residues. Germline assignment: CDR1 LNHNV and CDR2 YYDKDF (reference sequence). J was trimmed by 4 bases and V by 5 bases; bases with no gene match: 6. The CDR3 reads CATSPGTGRNQPQHF. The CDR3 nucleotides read TGTGCCACCAGCCCCGGGACAGGGCGTAATCAGCCCCAGCATTTT.

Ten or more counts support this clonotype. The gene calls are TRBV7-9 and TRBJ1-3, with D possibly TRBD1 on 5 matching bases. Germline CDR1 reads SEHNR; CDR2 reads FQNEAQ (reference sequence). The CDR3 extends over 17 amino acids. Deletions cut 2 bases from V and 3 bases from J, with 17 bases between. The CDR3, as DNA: TGTGCCAGCAGCTTAAGTTCAGGGACCAACCTTGGAAACACCATATATTTT. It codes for CASSLSSGTNLGNTIYF.

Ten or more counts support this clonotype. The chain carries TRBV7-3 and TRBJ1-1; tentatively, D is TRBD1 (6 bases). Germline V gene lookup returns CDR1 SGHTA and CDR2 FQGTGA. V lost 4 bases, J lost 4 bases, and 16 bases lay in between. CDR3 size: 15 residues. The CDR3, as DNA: TGTGCCAGCAGCTCCAAACAGGGAGGAAGCACTGAAGCTTTCTTT. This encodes CASSSKQGGSTEAFF.

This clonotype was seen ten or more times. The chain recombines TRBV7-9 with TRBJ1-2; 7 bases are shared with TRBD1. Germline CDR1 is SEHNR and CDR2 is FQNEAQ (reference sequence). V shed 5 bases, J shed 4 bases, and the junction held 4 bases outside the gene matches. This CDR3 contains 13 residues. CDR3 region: CASSAGQIYGYTF. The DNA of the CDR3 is TGTGCCAGCAGCGCGGGACAGATCTATGGCTACACCTTC.

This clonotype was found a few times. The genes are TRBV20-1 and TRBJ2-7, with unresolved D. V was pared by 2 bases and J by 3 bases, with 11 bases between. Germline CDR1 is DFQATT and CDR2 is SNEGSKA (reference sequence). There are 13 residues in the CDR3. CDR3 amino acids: CSARLRGGYEQYF. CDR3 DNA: TGCAGTGCTAGACTAAGAGGTGGCTACGAGCAGTACTTC.

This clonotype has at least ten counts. CDR3 in DNA: TGTGCCAGCAGCCCTATTTTGACAGGGAAGCTGGGCTATGGCTACACCTTC. The encoded protein is CASSPILTGKLGYGYTF. The genes are TRBV28 and TRBJ1-2; 7 bases are a match to TRBD1. CDR1 and CDR2 (germline): MDHEN, SYDVKM. The V segment lost 6 bases and the J segment 4 bases; nucleotides outside the gene matches: 17. CDR3 length equals 17 residues.

The CDR3 spells CATSDRGRSTDTQYF. The CDR3 region has the DNA TGTGCCACCAGTGATAGAGGCAGGAGCACAGATACGCAGTATTTT. The chain couples TRBV24-1 to TRBJ2-3; D remains ambiguous. Germline V lookup: CDR1 KGHDR, CDR2 SFDVKD. The CDR3 consists of 15 residues. Trimming removed 3 bases at V and 0 bases at J, with 9 bases between.

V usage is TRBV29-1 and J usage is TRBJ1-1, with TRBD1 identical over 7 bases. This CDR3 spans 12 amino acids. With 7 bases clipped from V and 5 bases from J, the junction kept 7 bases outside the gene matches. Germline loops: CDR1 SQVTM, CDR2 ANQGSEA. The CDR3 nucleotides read TGCAGCGCCCACAGGGGATGGACTGAAGCTTTCTTT. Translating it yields CSAHRGWTEAFF. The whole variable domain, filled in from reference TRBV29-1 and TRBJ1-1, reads SAVISQKPSRDICQRGTSLTIQCQVDSQVTMMFWYRQQPGQSLTLIATANQGSEATYESGFVIDKFPISRPNLTFSTLTVSNMSPEDSSIYLCSAHRGWTEAFFGQGTRLTVV.

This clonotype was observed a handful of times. This CDR3 is CASSHSGNTIYF. CDR3 in DNA: TGTGCCAGCAGCCACTCGGGAAACACCATATATTTT. This chain uses TRBV14 with TRBJ1-3; no clear D. CDR1 and CDR2 from the germline V gene are SGHDN and FVKESK. The CDR3 is 12 residues long. Trimming pared 3 bases from V and 4 bases from J, leaving 4 bases between.

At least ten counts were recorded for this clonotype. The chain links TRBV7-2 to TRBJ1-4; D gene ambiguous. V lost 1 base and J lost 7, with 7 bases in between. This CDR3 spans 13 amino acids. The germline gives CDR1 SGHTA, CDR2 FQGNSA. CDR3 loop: CASSLVYSEKLFF. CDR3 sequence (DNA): TGTGCCAGCAGCTTAGTGTACAGTGAAAAACTGTTTTTT. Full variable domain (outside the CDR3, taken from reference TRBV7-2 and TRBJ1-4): GAGVSQSPSNKVTEKGKDVELRCDPISGHTALYWYRQSLGQGLEFLIYFQGNSAPDKSGLPSDRFSAERTGGSVSTLTIQRTQQEDSAVYLCASSLVYSEKLFFGSGTQLSVL.

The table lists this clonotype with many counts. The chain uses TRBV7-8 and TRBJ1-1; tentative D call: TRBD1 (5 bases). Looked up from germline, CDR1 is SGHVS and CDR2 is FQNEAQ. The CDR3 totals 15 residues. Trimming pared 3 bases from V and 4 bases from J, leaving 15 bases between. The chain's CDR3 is CASSLGSGSGTEAFF. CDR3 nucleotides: TGTGCCAGCAGCTTGGGTTCAGGGTCGGGCACTGAAGCTTTCTTT.

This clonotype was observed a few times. Here the CDR3 DNA reads TGTGCCAGCACCGCAGGGGGACAGGGGGCGCAGGAGCAGTACTTC. Translating it yields CASTAGGQGAQEQYF. This sequence joins TRBV28 and TRBJ2-7, with 12 bases fitting TRBD1. The germline gives CDR1 MDHEN, CDR2 SYDVKM. The CDR3 sequence is 15 residues long. The V segment lost 7 bases and the J segment 7 bases; nucleotides outside the gene matches: 11. Full variable domain (remainder filled in from reference TRBV28 and TRBJ2-7): DVKVTQSSRYLVKRTGEKVFLECVQDMDHENMFWYRQDPGLGLRLIYFSYDVKMKEKGDIPEGYSVSREKKERFSLILESASTNQTSMYLCASTAGGQGAQEQYFGPGTRLTVT.

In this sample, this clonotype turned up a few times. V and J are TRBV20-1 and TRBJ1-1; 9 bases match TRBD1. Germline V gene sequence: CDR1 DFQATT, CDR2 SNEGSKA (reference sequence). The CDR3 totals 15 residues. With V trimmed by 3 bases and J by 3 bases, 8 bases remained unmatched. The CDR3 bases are TGCAGTGCTAGCACAGGGGGCAGTGGGTACACTGAAGCTTTCTTT. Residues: CSASTGGSGYTEAFF.

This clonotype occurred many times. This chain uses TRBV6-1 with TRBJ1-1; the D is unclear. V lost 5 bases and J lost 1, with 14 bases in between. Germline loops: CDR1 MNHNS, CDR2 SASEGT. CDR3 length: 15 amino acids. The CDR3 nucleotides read TGTGCCAGCAGTACCCAGATAACTACGAACACTGAAGCTTTCTTT. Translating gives CASSTQITTNTEAFF.

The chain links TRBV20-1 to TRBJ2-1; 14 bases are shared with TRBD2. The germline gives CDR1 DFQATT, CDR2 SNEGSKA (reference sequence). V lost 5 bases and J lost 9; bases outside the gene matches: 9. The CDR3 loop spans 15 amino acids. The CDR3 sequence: CSASGGLAGVIEQFF. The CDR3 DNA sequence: TGCAGTGCTTCCGGGGGACTAGCGGGAGTCATTGAGCAGTTCTTC.

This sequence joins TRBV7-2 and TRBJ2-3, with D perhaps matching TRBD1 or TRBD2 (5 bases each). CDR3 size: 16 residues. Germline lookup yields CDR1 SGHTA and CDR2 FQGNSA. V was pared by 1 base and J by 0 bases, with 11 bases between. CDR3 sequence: CASSLGLGRSTDTQYF. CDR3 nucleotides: TGTGCCAGCAGCTTAGGTCTGGGACGAAGCACAGATACGCAGTATTTT. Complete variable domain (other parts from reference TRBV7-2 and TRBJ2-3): GAGVSQSPSNKVTEKGKDVELRCDPISGHTALYWYRQSLGQGLEFLIYFQGNSAPDKSGLPSDRFSAERTGGSVSTLTIQRTQQEDSAVYLCASSLGLGRSTDTQYFGPGTRLTVL.

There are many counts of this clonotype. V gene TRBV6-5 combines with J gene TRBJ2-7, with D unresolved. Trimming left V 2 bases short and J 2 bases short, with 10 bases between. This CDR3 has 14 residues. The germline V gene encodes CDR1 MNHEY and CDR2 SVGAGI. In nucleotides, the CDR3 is TGTGCCAGCAGTTACGCCCAGATTCCCTACGAGCAGTACTTC. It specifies CASSYAQIPYEQYF.

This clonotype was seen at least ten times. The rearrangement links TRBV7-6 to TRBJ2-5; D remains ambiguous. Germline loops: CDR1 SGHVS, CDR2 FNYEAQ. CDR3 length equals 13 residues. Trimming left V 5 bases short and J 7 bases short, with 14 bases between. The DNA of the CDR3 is TGTGCCAGCAGCCCAACCAACCCGGGGACCCAGTACTTC. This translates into CASSPTNPGTQYF.